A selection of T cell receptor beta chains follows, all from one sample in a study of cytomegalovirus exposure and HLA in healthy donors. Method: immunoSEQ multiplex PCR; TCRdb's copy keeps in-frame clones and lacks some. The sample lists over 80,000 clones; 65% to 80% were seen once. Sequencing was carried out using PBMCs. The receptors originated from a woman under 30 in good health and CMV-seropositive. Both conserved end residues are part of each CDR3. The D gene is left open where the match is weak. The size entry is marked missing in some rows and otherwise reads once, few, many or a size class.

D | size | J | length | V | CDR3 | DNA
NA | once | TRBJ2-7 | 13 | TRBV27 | CASSLAIHYEQYF | TGTGCCAGCAGTTTGGCCATTCACTACGAGCAGTACTTC
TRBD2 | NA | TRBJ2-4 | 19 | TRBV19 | CASSTLAGPTMLAKNIQYF | TGTGCCAGTAGTACTCTAGCGGGGCCGACGATGTTAGCCAAAAACATTCAGTACTTC
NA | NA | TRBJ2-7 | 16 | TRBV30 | CAWSVRRGTLSYEQYF | TGTGCCTGGAGTGTACGACGGGGGACCCTCTCCTACGAGCAGTACTTC
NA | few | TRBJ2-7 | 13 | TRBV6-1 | CASSEVRSYEQYF | TGTGCCAGCAGTGAAGTGAGGTCCTACGAGCAGTACTTC
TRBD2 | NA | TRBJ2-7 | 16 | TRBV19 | CASSIGGLAGTYEQYF | TGTGCCAGTAGTATAGGGGGACTAGCGGGGACCTACGAGCAGTACTTC
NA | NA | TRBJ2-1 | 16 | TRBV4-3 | CASSLRVPAPYNEQFF | TGCGCCAGCAGCCTCCGGGTCCCTGCTCCCTACAATGAGCAGTTCTTC
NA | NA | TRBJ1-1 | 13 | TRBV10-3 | CATGPTMNTEAFF | TGTGCCACTGGTCCTACTATGAACACTGAAGCTTTCTTT
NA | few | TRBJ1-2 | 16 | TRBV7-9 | CASSPVGGPRETGYTF | TGTGCCAGCAGCCCAGTAGGTGGGCCGAGGGAAACCGGCTACACCTTC
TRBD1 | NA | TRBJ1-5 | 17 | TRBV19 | CASSWGQGRRGNQPQHF | TGTGCCAGTAGTTGGGGACAGGGACGACGTGGCAATCAGCCCCAGCATTTT
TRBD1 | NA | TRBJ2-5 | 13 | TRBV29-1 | CSAGQGAVKTQYF | TGCAGCGCGGGACAGGGGGCGGTGAAGACCCAGTACTTC
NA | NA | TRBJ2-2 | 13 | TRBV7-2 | CASSLGLGGELFF | TGTGCCAGCAGCTTGGGTCTCGGGGGGGAGCTGTTTTTT
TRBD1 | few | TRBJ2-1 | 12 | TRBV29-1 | CSVGTGDNEQFF | TGCAGCGTTGGGACAGGGGACAATGAGCAGTTCTTC
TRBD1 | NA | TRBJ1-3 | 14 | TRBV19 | CASSTRTGGNTIYF | TGTGCCAGTAGTACACGGACAGGGGGAAACACCATATATTTT
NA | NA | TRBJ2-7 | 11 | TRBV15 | CATSRGNEQYF | TGTGCCACCAGTCGGGGGAACGAGCAGTACTTC
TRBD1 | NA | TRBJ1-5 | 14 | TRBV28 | CASSLTGKGQPQHF | TGTGCCAGCAGTTTGACAGGGAAAGGGCAGCCCCAGCATTTT
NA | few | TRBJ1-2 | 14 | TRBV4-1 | CASSRYLEDYGYTF | TGCGCCAGCAGCCGATACCTGGAGGACTATGGCTACACCTTC
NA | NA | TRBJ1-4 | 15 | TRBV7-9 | CASSPDRKEYEKLFF | TGTGCCAGCAGCCCAGACCGCAAGGAGTACGAAAAACTGTTTTTT
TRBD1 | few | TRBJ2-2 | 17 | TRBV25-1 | CASSDPGQALNTGELFF | TGTGCCAGCAGTGACCCGGGACAGGCCCTGAACACCGGGGAGCTGTTTTTT
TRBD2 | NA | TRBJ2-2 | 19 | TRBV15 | CATSAPFGLAGVRTGELFF | TGTGCCACCAGCGCTCCTTTTGGACTAGCGGGAGTGAGGACCGGGGAGCTGTTTTTT
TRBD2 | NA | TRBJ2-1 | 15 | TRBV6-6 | CASSYSSGEGNEQFF | TGTGCCAGCAGTTACTCGTCTGGGGAGGGCAATGAGCAGTTCTTC
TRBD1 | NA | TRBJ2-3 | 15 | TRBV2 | CASSETGGSTDTQYF | TGTGCCAGCAGTGAGACAGGGGGAAGTACAGATACGCAGTATTTT
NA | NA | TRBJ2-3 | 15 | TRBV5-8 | CASSFPLGPTDTQYF | TGTGCCAGCAGCTTCCCGCTGGGGCCCACAGATACGCAGTATTTT
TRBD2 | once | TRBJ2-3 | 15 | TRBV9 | CASSVGAGAADTQYF | TGTGCCAGCAGCGTAGGAGCGGGGGCGGCAGATACGCAGTATTTT
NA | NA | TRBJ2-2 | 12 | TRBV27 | CASSPGTGELFF | TGTGCCAGCAGTCCAGGGACCGGGGAGCTGTTTTTT
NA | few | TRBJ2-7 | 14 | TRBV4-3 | CASSRGLDHYEQYF | TGCGCCAGCAGCCGGGGACTCGACCACTACGAGCAGTACTTC
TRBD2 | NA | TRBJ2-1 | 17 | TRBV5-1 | CASSSPWTSGSGYEQFF | TGCGCCAGCAGCTCGCCTTGGACTAGCGGGAGTGGCTATGAGCAGTTCTTC
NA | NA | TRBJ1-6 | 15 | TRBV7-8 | CASSLVRGDNSPLHF | TGTGCCAGCAGCTTAGTGCGGGGAGACAATTCACCCCTCCACTTT
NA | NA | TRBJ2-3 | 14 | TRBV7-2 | CASSFGGGTDTQYF | TGTGCCAGCAGCTTCGGAGGTGGGACAGATACGCAGTATTTT
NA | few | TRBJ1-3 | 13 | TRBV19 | CASIHSSGNTIYF | TGTGCCAGTATTCACAGCTCTGGAAACACCATATATTTT
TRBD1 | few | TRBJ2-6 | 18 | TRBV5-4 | CASSLGGTGMAGANVLTF | TGTGCCAGCAGCTTGGGGGGGACAGGGATGGCTGGGGCCAACGTCCTGACTTTC
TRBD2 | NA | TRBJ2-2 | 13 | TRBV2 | CASGTTDTGELFF | TGTGCCAGCGGGACTACGGACACCGGGGAGCTGTTTTTT
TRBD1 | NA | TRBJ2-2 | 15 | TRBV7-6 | CASRLTGGNTGELFF | TGTGCCAGCAGATTAACAGGGGGGAACACCGGGGAGCTGTTTTTT
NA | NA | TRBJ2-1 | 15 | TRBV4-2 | CASSPTQGNFNEQFF | TGTGCCAGCAGCCCAACTCAGGGGAACTTCAATGAGCAGTTCTTC
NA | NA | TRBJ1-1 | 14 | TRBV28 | CASSLQGLNTEAFF | TGTGCCAGCAGCCTTCAGGGGTTGAACACTGAAGCTTTCTTT
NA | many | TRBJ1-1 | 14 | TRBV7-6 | CASSIRTDNTEAFF | TGTGCCAGCAGCATCCGGACAGACAACACTGAAGCTTTCTTT
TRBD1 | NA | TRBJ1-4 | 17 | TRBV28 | CASSFDRTQGGKEKLFF | TGTGCCAGCAGTTTCGACAGGACACAGGGGGGAAAGGAAAAACTGTTTTTT
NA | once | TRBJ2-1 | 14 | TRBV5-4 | CASSPAGQYNEQFF | TGTGCCAGCAGCCCTGCAGGACAATACAATGAGCAGTTCTTC
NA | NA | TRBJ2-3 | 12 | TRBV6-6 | CASSQLTDTQYF | TGTGCCAGCAGCCAACTCACAGATACGCAGTATTTT
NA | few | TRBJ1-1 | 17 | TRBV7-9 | CASSLLGRLVVNTEAFF | TGTGCCAGCAGCTTACTGGGGAGGCTCGTGGTGAACACTGAAGCTTTCTTT
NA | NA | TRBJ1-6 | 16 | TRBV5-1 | CASSGLAGGYNSPLHF | TGCGCCAGCAGCGGTCTGGCCGGGGGCTATAATTCACCCCTCCACTTT
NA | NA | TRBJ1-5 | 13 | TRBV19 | CASSIGGGQPQHF | TGTGCCAGTAGTATAGGTGGAGGTCAGCCCCAGCATTTT
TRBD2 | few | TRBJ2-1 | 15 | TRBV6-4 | CASSDQSSGGVEQFF | TGTGCCAGCAGTGACCAGTCTAGCGGGGGGGTCGAGCAGTTCTTC
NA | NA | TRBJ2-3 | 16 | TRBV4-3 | CASSPGRGAYTDTQYF | TGCGCCAGCAGCCCAGGCCGGGGGGCCTACACAGATACGCAGTATTTT
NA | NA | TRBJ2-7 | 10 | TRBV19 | CASPLGASRF | TGTGCCAGCCCCCTTGGGGCTTCCAGGTTC
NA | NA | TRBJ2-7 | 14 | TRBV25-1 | CASQAVGPAGEQYF | TGTGCCAGCCAAGCAGTGGGCCCTGCTGGGGAGCAGTACTTC
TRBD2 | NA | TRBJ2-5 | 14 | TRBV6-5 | CASSAPGGIETQYF | TGTGCCAGCAGTGCGCCGGGGGGTATTGAGACCCAGTACTTC
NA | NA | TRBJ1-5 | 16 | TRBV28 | CASSFPLGWGPEPQHF | TGTGCCAGCAGTTTCCCCCTGGGGTGGGGGCCGGAGCCCCAGCATTTT
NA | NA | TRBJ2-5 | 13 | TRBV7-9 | CAMGAGDQETQYF | TGTGCCATGGGGGCGGGAGACCAAGAGACCCAGTACTTC
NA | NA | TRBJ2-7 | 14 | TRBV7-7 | CASTSTASSYEQYF | TGTGCTAGCACCTCGACAGCCAGCTCCTACGAGCAGTACTTC
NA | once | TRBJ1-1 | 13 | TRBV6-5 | CASSRGGSTEAFF | TGTGCCAGCAGTCGGGGGGGTAGCACTGAAGCTTTCTTT
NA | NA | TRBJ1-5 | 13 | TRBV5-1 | CASSLGSNRPQHF | TGCGCCAGCAGCTTGGGAAGCAATCGGCCCCAGCATTTT
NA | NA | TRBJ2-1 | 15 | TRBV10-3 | CAISDQSNHRVEQFF | TGTGCCATCAGTGACCAGTCTAACCATCGGGTTGAGCAGTTCTTC
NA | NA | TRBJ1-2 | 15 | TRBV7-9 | CASSRKGQGTNGYTF | TGTGCCAGCAGCAGAAAGGGGCAGGGGACCAATGGCTACACCTTC
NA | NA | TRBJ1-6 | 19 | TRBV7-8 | CASSLSRDTTTSYNSPLHF | TGTGCCAGCAGCTTAAGCCGGGACACCACAACATCCTATAATTCACCCCTCCACTTT
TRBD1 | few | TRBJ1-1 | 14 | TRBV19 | CASSWDRLNTEAFF | TGTGCCAGTAGTTGGGACAGGCTGAACACTGAAGCTTTCTTT
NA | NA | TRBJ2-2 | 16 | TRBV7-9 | CASSPGLSGNTGELFF | TGTGCCAGCAGCCCTGGACTGAGCGGGAACACCGGGGAGCTGTTTTTT
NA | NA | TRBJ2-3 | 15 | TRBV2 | CASSEVAVTTDTQYF | TGTGCCAGCAGTGAGGTAGCGGTCACCACAGATACGCAGTATTTT
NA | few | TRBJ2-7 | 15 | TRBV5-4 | CASSLGQGTLYEQYF | TGTGCCAGCAGCTTGGGTCAGGGGACCCTCTACGAGCAGTACTTC
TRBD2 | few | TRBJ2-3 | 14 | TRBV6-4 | CASSGTSGADTQYF | TGTGCCAGCAGTGGGACTAGCGGGGCAGATACGCAGTATTTT
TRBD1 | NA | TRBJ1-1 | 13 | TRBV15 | CATSLTGVTEAFF | TGTGCCACCAGCCTTACAGGGGTTACTGAAGCTTTCTTT